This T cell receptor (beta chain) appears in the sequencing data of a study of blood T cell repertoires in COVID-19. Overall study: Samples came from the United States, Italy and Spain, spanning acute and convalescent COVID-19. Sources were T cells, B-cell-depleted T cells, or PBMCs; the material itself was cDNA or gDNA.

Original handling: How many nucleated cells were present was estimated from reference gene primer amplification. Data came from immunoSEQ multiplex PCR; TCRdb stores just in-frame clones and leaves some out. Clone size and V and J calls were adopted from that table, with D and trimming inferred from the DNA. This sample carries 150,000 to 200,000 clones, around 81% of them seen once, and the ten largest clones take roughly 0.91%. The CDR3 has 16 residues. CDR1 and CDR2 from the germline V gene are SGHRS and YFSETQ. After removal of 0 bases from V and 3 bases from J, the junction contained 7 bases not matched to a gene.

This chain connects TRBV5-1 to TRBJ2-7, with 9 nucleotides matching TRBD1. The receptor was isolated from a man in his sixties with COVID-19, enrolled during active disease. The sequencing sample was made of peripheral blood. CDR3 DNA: TGCGCCAGCAGCTTGGACGGGACAGGGAAACTCTACGAGCAGTACTTC. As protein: CASSLDGTGKLYEQYF.